This T cell receptor beta chain was identified in a study of type 1 regulatory T cells. Study at large: T-allo10 is an in vitro-generated, Tr1-enriched CD4 T cell product specific for alloantigen.

This clonotype was recorded at least ten times. The CDR3 consists of 14 residues. The germline gives CDR1 DFQATT, CDR2 SNEGSKA (reference sequence). Trimming took 6 bases from V and 3 from J, leaving 15 bases between them. TCRdb reprocessed the reads with MiXCR, giving one entry per CDR3 protein. This sample has about 19,000 distinct CDR3 sequences, with more than 8.5% found just once. The chain combines TRBV20-1 with TRBJ2-1, with TRBD1 as a possible D gene (6 bases). The sample comprised CD4+ T cells, either the whole sample or a sorted fraction (not recorded which). This TCR derives from a human donor in good health. The DNA of the CDR3 is TGCAGTGCATGGGGGCCTAGTTTCTACAATGAGCAGTTCTTC. It is translated as CSAWGPSFYNEQFF.